This record looks at one T cell receptor beta chain sequence and its context. Which antigen it targets is not known. No base quality information exists; no much larger clone differs at one position. This sample is part of a study of T-cell reconstitution after alpha-beta-depleted transplantation in children (dated by TCRdb to the mid-2010s). About the full investigation: Using TCR repertoire profiling, the study quantitatively followed how T-cell immune reconstitution unfolded in children after TCRalphabeta/CD19-depleted allogeneic hematopoietic cell transplantation.

V is pared back by 2 bases and J by 3 bases, with 11 bases lying between the germline termini. Reading the germline V gene gives CDR1 MNHEY and CDR2 SVGEGT. CDR3 length: 14 amino acids, cysteine to valine. Only the CDR3 DNA is retained, 42 bases long and in frame from the first base. Receptor amplification or capture employed PCR. Sequencing used an Illumina HiSeq 2500. TCR library preparation used molecular barcoding, with unique molecular identifiers applied to normalize quantification of the TCRbeta repertoire. The raw public data were reprocessed by TCRdb itself: fastp quality trimming at Q25, MiXCR clonotype calling, in-frame beta chains only. Identical CDR3 proteins give one entry, which carries the most common genes and DNA. The table for this sample lists about 500,000 distinct CDR3 sequences; about 33% of them were counted only once. Around 2.3% of the sample comes from the top ten.

The material was PBMCs from the stem cell graft donor, obtained from the stem cell graft. This clonotype originated in a human donor who donated a stem cell graft to a child with aplastic anemia. In this chain, TRBV6-2 or TRBV6-3 is recombined with TRBJ2-7, with TRBD1 tentatively as D gene (5 bases match). The CDR3 region: CASSYVGAGYEQYV. The base sequence is TGTGCCAGCAGTTACGTAGGGGCAGGCTACGAGCAGTACGTC.